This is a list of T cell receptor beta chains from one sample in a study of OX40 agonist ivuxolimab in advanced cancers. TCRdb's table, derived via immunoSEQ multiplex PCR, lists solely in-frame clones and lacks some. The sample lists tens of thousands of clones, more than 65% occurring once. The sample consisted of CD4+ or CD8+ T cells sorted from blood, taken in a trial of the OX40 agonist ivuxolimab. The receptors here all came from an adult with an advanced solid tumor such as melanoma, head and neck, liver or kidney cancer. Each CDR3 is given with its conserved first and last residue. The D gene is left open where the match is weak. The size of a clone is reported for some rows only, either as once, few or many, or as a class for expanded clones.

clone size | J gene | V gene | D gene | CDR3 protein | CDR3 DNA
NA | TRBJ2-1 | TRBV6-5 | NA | CASSYSGVNYNEQFF | TGTGCCAGCAGTTACTCGGGGGTAAATTACAATGAGCAGTTCTTC
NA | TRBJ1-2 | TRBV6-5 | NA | CASSYSTGRTNYGYTF | TGTGCCAGCAGTTACTCGACCGGGCGAACTAACTATGGCTACACCTTC
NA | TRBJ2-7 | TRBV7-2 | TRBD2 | CASSPRLAGRYEQYF | TGTGCCAGCAGCCCCCGACTAGCGGGGCGGTACGAGCAGTACTTC
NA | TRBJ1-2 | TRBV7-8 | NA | CASSLFTGSYGYTF | TGTGCCAGCAGCTTATTTACAGGGAGCTATGGCTACACCTTC
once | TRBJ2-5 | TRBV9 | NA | CASSVGSYQETQYF | TGTGCCAGCAGCGTAGGGTCGTACCAAGAGACCCAGTACTTC
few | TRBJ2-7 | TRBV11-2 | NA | CASSPYRRVVPYEQYF | TGTGCCAGCAGCCCCTACCGCAGGGTGGTCCCCTACGAGCAGTACTTC
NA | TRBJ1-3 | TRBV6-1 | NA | CASSDTPSGNTIYF | TGTGCCAGCAGTGATACACCCTCTGGAAACACCATATATTTT
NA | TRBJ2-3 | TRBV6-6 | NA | CAVSSGKYTDTQYF | TGTGCCGTTTCTTCGGGGAAGTATACGGATACGCAGTATTTT
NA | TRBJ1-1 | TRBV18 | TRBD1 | CASSQGPGGVAEAFF | TGTGCCAGCTCACAGGGTCCAGGGGGGGTCGCTGAAGCTTTCTTT
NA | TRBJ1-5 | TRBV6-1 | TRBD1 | CATKGQGGQPQHF | TGTGCCACCAAGGGACAGGGGGGTCAGCCCCAGCATTTT
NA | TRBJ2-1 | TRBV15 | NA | CATSRAGNEQFF | TGTGCCACCAGCAGAGCGGGGAATGAGCAGTTCTTC
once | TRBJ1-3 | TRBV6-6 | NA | CASSYNSENTIYF | TGTGCCAGCAGTTACAATTCCGAAAACACCATATATTTT
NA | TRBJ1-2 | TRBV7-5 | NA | CARSSDRGRHGFGYTF | TGTGCCAGAAGCTCAGACAGGGGCCGGCATGGATTTGGCTACACCTTC
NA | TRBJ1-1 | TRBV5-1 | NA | CASSLDGKTNTEAFF | TGCGCCAGCAGCTTGGACGGGAAAACGAACACTGAAGCTTTCTTT
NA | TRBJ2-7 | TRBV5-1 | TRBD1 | CASSTRDSYEQYF | TGCGCCAGCAGCACCCGGGACAGCTACGAGCAGTACTTC
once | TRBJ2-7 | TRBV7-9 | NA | CASSPSPAASSYEQYF | TGTGCCAGCAGCCCCTCCCCCGCGGCCAGCTCCTACGAGCAGTACTTC
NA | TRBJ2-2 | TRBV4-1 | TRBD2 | CASSQPGLGGNGELFF | TGCGCCAGCAGCCAACCGGGACTAGGAGGTAACGGGGAGCTGTTTTTT
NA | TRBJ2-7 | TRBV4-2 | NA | CASSQVQGGLSYEQYF | TGTGCCAGCAGCCAAGTCCAAGGGGGACTTTCCTACGAGCAGTACTTC
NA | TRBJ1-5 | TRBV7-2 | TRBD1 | CASSLGGGGGFNQPQHF | TGTGCCAGCAGCTTAGGAGGGGGAGGGGGCTTCAATCAGCCCCAGCATTTT
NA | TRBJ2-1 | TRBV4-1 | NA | CASSHGDLGGPVRGNEQFF | TGCGCCAGCAGCCATGGCGACCTCGGGGGGCCGGTCAGGGGCAATGAGCAGTTCTTC
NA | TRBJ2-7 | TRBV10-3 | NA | CATGIPSYEQYF | TGTGCCACCGGGATTCCCTCCTACGAGCAGTACTTC
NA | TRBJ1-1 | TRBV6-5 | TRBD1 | CASSPRGTGRTEAFF | TGTGCCAGCAGTCCCCGGGGGACAGGGAGAACTGAAGCTTTCTTT
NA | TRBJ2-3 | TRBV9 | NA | CASSSGRLGFTDTQYF | TGTGCCAGCAGCTCCGGACGACTAGGGTTCACAGATACGCAGTATTTT
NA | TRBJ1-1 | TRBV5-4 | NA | CASSSSKTGNTEAFF | TGTGCCAGCAGCTCTTCTAAGACAGGGAACACTGAAGCTTTCTTT
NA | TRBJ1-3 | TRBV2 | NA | CASRLESSGNTIYF | TGTGCCAGCAGGCTTGAAAGCTCTGGAAACACCATATATTTT
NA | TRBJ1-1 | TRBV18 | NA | CASSRGGLNTEAFF | TGTGCCAGCTCTCGGGGGGGGTTGAACACTGAAGCTTTCTTT
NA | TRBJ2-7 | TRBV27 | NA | CASSLGGDPYEQYF | TGTGCCAGCAGTTTAGGCGGGGACCCCTACGAGCAGTACTTC
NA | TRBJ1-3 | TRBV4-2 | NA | CASSSGPTGTSGNTIYF | TGTGCCAGCAGCTCTGGCCCCACAGGGACCTCTGGAAACACCATATATTTT
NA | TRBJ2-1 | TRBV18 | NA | CASSPPGTANEQFF | TGTGCCAGCTCACCACCTGGGACGGCGAATGAGCAGTTCTTC
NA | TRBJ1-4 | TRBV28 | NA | CASSLGGAREKLFF | TGTGCCAGCAGTTTGGGAGGGGCGCGTGAAAAACTGTTTTTT
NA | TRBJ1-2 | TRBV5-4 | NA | CASSSGTQGIYGYTF | TGTGCCAGCAGCTCCGGGACACAAGGGATCTATGGCTACACCTTC
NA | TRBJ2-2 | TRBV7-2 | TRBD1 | CASSPRQGFTGELFF | TGTGCCAGCAGCCCGAGACAGGGGTTCACCGGGGAGCTGTTTTTT
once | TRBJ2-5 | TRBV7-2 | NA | CASSRDTQETQYF | TGTGCCAGCAGCCGGGACACTCAAGAGACCCAGTACTTC
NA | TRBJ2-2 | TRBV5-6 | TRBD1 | CASSWTGSTNTGELFF | TGTGCCAGCAGCTGGACAGGATCGACGAACACCGGGGAGCTGTTTTTT
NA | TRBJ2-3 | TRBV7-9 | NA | CASSLSGVTDTQYF | TGTGCCAGCAGCTTATCAGGGGTCACAGATACGCAGTATTTT
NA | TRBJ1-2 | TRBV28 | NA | CASRTGSFYGYTF | TGTGCCAGCAGAACGGGATCCTTTTATGGCTACACCTTC
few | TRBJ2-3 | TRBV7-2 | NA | CASSLEGIGGYNTDTQYF | TGTGCCAGCAGCTTAGAGGGTATTGGTGGGTACAACACAGATACGCAGTATTTT
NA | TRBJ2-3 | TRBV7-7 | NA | CASSLRQFDTQYF | TGTGCCAGCAGCCTGCGACAGTTCGATACGCAGTATTTT
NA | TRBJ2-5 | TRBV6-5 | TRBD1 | CASSYFGTGGETQYF | TGTGCCAGCAGTTACTTCGGGACAGGAGGAGAGACCCAGTACTTC
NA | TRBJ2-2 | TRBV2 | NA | CASKEGGELFF | TGTGCCAGCAAGGAGGGCGGGGAGCTGTTTTTT
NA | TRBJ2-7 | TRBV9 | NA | CASSAGSGYSGFVHEQYF | TGTGCCAGCAGCGCTGGGTCAGGCTACTCAGGGTTTGTCCACGAGCAGTACTTC
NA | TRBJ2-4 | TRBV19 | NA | CASSILSREAKNIQYF | TGTGCCAGTAGTATTCTGAGCAGGGAAGCCAAAAACATTCAGTACTTC
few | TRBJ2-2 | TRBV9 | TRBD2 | CASSVASGYTGELFF | TGTGCCAGCAGCGTAGCTAGCGGGTACACCGGGGAGCTGTTTTTT